A selection of T cell receptor beta chains follows, all from one sample in a study of neurological immune-mediated disorders. Each CDR3 protein is one row after TCRdb ran MiXCR on the 5' RACE reads. The repertoire holds 65,000 to 70,000 distinct CDR3 sequences, almost 4% seen once, with 1.3% in the top ten. Input material: PBMCs. The receptors derive from a man aged 25 to 40 with multiple sclerosis. Each CDR3 is given with its conserved first and last residue. Fields, in order: D gene, CDR3 length, V gene, clone size, J gene, CDR3 protein, CDR3 DNA. D genes are given only for firm matches. A row's size may be missing; if present it is once, few, many or a size class.

TRBD2,15,TRBV6-1,many,TRBJ2-1,CASSDNLAGDNEQFF,TGTGCCAGCAGTGATAACCTAGCGGGGGACAATGAGCAGTTCTTC
-,17,TRBV9,many,TRBJ2-1,CASSVRGAGDSYNEQFF,TGTGCCAGCAGCGTTAGGGGGGCGGGGGACTCCTACAATGAGCAGTTCTTC
-,16,TRBV5-1,many,TRBJ1-1,CASSLISSRVNTEAFF,TGCGCCAGCAGCTTAATTTCATCACGGGTTAACACTGAAGCTTTCTTT
-,17,TRBV5-5,many,TRBJ2-2,CASSLEGAAANTGELFF,TGTGCCAGCAGCTTGGAAGGGGCAGCCGCGAACACCGGGGAGCTGTTTTTT
-,14,TRBV5-1,many,TRBJ1-1,CASSSWDGGTEAFF,TGCGCCAGCAGCTCCTGGGACGGAGGGACTGAAGCTTTCTTT
TRBD1,13,TRBV10-3,many,TRBJ2-7,CAIRPQGANEQYF,TGTGCCATCAGGCCACAGGGGGCTAACGAGCAGTACTTC
-,15,TRBV6-6,many,TRBJ1-4,CASRPLDRHNEKLFF,TGTGCCAGCAGGCCGCTCGACAGGCATAATGAAAAACTGTTTTTT
-,13,TRBV20-1,few,TRBJ2-1,CSACSGDYNEQFF,TGCAGTGCTTGCAGCGGTGACTACAATGAGCAGTTCTTC
-,14,TRBV6-2/TRBV6-3,many,TRBJ2-7,CASRPPGLTYEQYF,TGTGCCAGCAGGCCCCCGGGACTTACCTACGAGCAGTACTTC
TRBD1,11,TRBV5-1,-,TRBJ1-1,CASRSEGAAFF,TGCGCCAGCAGATCCGAGGGGGCGGCTTTCTTT
-,11,TRBV29-1,many,TRBJ1-1,CSVEVADAAFF,TGCAGCGTTGAGGTGGCAGATGCGGCTTTCTTT